The 5 T cell receptor beta chains below were found in one sample sequenced in a study of OX40 agonist ivuxolimab in advanced cancers. The method was immunoSEQ multiplex PCR; TCRdb's version includes in-frame clones alone and lacks a portion of them. The repertoire holds tens of thousands of clones, with 70% to 90% as singletons. The sequencing used CD4+ or CD8+ T cells sorted from blood, collected in a trial of the OX40 agonist ivuxolimab. These receptors originate from an adult with an advanced solid tumor such as melanoma, head and neck, liver or kidney cancer.

The rearrangement links TRBV7-8 to TRBJ2-7; no clear D. The CDR3 runs to 13 residues. Germline V CDR1 and CDR2: SGHVS, FQNEAQ. V gave up 3 bases and J gave up 4 bases, with 10 bases separating them. In DNA form, the CDR3 reads TGTGCCAGCAGCTTGGCGGCAGTTTACGAGCAGTACTTC. Protein product: CASSLAAVYEQYF.

The chain uses TRBV18 and TRBJ2-7; 7 bases map to TRBD1. The V gene's germline CDR1 is KGHSH and CDR2 LQKENI. The CDR3 runs 17 residues. The V and J ends lost 3 bases and 6 bases, in that order; junction bases with no gene match: 17. The CDR3 nucleotides read TGTGCCAGCTCACCTTTCCCGGGACAGATTGGTGATGGCGAGCAGTACTTC. Encoded protein: CASSPFPGQIGDGEQYF.

The chain uses TRBV7-9 and TRBJ2-7; D is perhaps TRBD1 or TRBD2 (6 bases each). Looked up from germline, CDR1 is SEHNR and CDR2 is FQNEAQ (reference sequence). The CDR3 has 16 amino acids. Trimming shortened V by 4 bases and J by 2 bases, and 18 bases separated the two germline ends. The CDR3 bases are TGTGCCAGCAGCTCAATGACAGGAGGGCGCACCTACGAGCAGTACTTC. Translating gives CASSSMTGGRTYEQYF.

This clone was detected a few times. The J gene is TRBJ2-7, the V gene TRBV28; either TRBD1 or TRBD2 may fit D (5 bases each). Trimming cost V 3 bases and J 3 bases, with 18 bases left between them. This CDR3 has 16 residues. CDR1 is MDHEN and CDR2 is SYDVKM in the germline V gene. The CDR3 sequence is CASSFGPFMGDYEQYF. The CDR3, as DNA: TGTGCCAGCAGTTTTGGTCCGTTTATGGGGGACTACGAGCAGTACTTC.

The sample holds one count of this clone. The chain employs TRBV27 and TRBJ2-4; no definite D call. Trimming shortened V by 0 bases and J by 12 bases, and 15 bases separated the two germline ends. The CDR3 is 14 residues long. CDR1 MNHEY and CDR2 SMNVEV come from the germline V gene (reference sequence). The CDR3 nucleotides are TGTGCCAGCAGTTTATCGTCGCTCCAGGACGGTCAGTACTTC. The encoded protein is CASSLSSLQDGQYF.